This TCR beta chain was recovered during a study of cytomegalovirus exposure and HLA in healthy donors. General study points: Researchers reported from a later analysis that most CMV-associated TCR beta chains appeared HLA-restricted. Fewer N-insertions (relative to the roughly 670-donor mean) were reportedly seen in an Asian-associated ancestry cluster in a later analysis.

This CDR3 is 16 amino acids long. Per germline, CDR1 LGHNT and CDR2 FRNRAP. The V segment lost 6 bases and the J segment 7 bases; nucleotides outside the gene matches: 13. Likely unrecorded immune exposures existed in these nominally healthy donors. As regards this clone: Its antigen remains unidentified.

PCR primers comprised 60 Vbeta and 13 Jbeta primers. Here immunoSEQ multiplex PCR was the method, and the copy in TCRdb shows in-frame clones only, minus some. Among 150,000 to 200,000 clones listed, 68% were seen once. The chain combines TRBV12-5 with TRBJ2-2, with TRBD2 matching over 8 bases. The source of this sequence is a man under 40 in good health and CMV-seropositive. Material: PBMCs. CDR3 residues: CASGYQQREWGGELFF. CDR3 DNA sequence: TGTGCTAGTGGCTATCAACAGCGGGAGTGGGGCGGGGAGCTGTTTTTT.